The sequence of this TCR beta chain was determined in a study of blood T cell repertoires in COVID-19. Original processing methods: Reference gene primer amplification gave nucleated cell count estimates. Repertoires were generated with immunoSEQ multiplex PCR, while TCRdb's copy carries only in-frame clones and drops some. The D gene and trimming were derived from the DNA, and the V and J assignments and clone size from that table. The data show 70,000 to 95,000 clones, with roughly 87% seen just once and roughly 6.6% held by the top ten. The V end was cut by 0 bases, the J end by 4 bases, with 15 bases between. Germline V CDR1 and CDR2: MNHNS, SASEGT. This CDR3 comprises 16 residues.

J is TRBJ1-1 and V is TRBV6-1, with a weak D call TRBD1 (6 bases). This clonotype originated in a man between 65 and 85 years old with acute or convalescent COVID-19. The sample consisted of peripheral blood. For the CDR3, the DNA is TGTGCCAGCAGTGAAGCGCGAAGACAGGCCCGCACTGAAGCTTTCTTT. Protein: CASSEARRQARTEAFF.